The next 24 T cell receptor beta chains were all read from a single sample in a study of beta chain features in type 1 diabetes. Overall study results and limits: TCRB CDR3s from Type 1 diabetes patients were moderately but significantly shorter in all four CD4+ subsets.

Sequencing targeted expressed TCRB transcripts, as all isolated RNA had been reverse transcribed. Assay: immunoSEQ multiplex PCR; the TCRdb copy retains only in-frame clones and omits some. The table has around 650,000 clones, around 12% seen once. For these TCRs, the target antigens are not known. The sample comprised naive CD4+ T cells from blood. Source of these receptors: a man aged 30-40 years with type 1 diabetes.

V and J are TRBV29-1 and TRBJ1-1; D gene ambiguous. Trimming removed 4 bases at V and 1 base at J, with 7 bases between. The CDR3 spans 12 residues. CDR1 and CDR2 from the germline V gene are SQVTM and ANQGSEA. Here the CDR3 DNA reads TGCAGCGTTGCCCGGGGGAACACTGAAGCTTTCTTT. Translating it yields CSVARGNTEAFF. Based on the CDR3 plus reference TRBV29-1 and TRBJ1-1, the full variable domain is SAVISQKPSRDICQRGTSLTIQCQVDSQVTMMFWYRQQPGQSLTLIATANQGSEATYESGFVIDKFPISRPNLTFSTLTVSNMSPEDSSIYLCSVARGNTEAFFGQGTRLTVV.

The CDR3 reads CSGLFPDGSDTQYF. In nucleotides, the CDR3 is TGCAGCGGCCTTTTTCCCGATGGGTCAGATACGCAGTATTTT. This sequence joins TRBV29-1 and TRBJ2-3; no clear D gene. The V gene lost 7 bases and the J gene lost 4 bases, with 18 bases spanning the gap. This CDR3 is built from 14 residues. CDR1 is SQVTM and CDR2 is ANQGSEA in the germline V gene.

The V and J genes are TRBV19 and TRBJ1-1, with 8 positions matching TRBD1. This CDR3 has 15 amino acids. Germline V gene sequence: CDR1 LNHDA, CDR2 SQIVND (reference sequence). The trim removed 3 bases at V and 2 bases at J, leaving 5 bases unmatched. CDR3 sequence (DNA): TGTGCCAGTAGTATCCGGACAGGGACAAACACTGAAGCTTTCTTT. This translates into CASSIRTGTNTEAFF.

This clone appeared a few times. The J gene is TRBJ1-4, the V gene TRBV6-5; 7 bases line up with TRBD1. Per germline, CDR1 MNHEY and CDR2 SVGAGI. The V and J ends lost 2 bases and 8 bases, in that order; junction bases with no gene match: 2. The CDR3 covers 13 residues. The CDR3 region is CASSYGTAEKLFF. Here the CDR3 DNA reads TGTGCCAGCAGTTACGGGACAGCAGAAAAACTGTTTTTT.

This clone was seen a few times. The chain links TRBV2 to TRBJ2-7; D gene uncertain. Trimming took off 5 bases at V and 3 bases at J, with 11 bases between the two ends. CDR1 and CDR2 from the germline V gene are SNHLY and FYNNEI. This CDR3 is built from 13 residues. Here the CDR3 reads CASSLQGHYEQYF. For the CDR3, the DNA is TGTGCCAGCAGTCTACAAGGGCACTACGAGCAGTACTTC.

The CDR3 coding sequence is TGTGCCAGCAGCTTGTGGAGGGGGCGTCTCTACGAGCAGTACTTC. It encodes CASSLWRGRLYEQYF. This chain uses TRBV7-9 with TRBJ2-7; a weak D match, TRBD1 (7 bases). Germline V gene lookup returns CDR1 SEHNR and CDR2 FQNEAQ (reference sequence). The V end lost 3 bases, the J end lost 3 bases, and 15 bases lay between the germline ends. CDR3 length: 15 residues.

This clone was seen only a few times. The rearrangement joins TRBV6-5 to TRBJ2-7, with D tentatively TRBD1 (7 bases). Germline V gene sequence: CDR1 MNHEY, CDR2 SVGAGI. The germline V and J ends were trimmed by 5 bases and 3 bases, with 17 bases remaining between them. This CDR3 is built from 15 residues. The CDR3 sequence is CASSRGTAVFYEQYF. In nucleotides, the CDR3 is TGTGCCAGCAGTCGGGGGACAGCGGTATTCTACGAGCAGTACTTC.

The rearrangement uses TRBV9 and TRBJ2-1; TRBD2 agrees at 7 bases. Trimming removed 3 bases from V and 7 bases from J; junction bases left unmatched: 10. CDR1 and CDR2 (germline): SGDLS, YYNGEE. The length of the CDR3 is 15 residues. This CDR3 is CASSGGGSGSNEQFF. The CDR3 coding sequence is TGTGCCAGCAGCGGGGGGGGGTCTGGTAGTAATGAGCAGTTCTTC.

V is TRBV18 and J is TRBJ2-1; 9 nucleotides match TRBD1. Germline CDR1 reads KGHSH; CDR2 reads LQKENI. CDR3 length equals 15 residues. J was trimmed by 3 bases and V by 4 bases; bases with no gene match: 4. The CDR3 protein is CASSLGQGLYNEQFF. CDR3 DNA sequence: TGTGCCAGCTCACTGGGACAGGGTCTCTACAATGAGCAGTTCTTC.

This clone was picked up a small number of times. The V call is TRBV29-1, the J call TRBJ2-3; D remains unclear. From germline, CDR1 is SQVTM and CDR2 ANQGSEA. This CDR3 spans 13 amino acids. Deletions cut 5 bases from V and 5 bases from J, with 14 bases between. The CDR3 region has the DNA TGCAGCGTTAAATGGCAGGATGTAGATACGCAGTATTTT. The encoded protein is CSVKWQDVDTQYF.

CDR3 protein: CASSSTGSRAGELFF. Written as DNA, the CDR3 is TGTGCCAGCAGTTCCACAGGGAGTAGAGCCGGGGAGCTGTTTTTT. The chain recombines TRBV27 with TRBJ2-2; D is possibly TRBD1 (6 bases). This CDR3 is built from 15 residues. Germline CDR1 reads MNHEY; CDR2 reads SMNVEV (reference sequence). V lost 4 bases and J lost 6, with 15 bases in between.

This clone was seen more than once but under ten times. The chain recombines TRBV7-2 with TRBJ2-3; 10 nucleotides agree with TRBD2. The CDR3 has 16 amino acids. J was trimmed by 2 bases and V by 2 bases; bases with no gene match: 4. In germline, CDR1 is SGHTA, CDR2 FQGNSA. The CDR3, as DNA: TGTGCCAGCAGCTTAAGCGGGGGGGCAAACACAGATACGCAGTATTTT. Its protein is CASSLSGGANTDTQYF.

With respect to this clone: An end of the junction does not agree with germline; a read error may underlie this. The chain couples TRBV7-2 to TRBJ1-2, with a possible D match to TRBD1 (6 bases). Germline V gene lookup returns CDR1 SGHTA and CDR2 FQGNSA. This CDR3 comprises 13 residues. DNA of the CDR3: TGTGCCAGCAGCTTAGAGCAGGGGACGGAAATAGGGTTC. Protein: CASSLEQGTEIGF. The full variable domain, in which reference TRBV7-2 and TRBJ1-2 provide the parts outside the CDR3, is GAGVSQSPSNKVTEKGKDVELRCDPISGHTALYWYRQSLGQGLEFLIYFQGNSAPDKSGLPSDRFSAERTGGSVSTLTIQRTQQEDSAVYLCASSLEQGTEIGFGSGTRLTVV.

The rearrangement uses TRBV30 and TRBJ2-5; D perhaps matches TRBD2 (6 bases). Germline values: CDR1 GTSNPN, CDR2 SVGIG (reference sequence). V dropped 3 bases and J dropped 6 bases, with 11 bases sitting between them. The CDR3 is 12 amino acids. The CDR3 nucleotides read TGTGCCTGGAGCGAGGGGAGGAAGACCCAGTACTTC. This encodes CAWSEGRKTQYF.

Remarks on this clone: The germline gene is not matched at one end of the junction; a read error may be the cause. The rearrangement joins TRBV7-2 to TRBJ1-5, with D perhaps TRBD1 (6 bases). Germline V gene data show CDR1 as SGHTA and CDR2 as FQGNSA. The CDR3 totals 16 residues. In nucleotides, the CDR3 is TGTGCCAGCAGCTTAGCGCTAACGGGGCAAGGGGGAACTTGGGATTTT. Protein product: CASSLALTGQGGTWDF.

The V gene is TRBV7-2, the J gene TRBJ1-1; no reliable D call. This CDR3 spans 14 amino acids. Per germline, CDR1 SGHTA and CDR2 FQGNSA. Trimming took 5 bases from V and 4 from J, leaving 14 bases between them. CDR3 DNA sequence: TGTGCCAGCAGCCTCCGGCGGCTGGGCACTGAAGCTTTCTTT. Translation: CASSLRRLGTEAFF.

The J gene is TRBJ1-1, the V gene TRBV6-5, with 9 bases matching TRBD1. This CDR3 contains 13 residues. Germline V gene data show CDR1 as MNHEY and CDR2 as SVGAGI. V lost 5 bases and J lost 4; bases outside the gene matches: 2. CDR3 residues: CASSGQGFTEAFF. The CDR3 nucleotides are TGTGCCAGCAGTGGACAGGGGTTCACTGAAGCTTTCTTT.

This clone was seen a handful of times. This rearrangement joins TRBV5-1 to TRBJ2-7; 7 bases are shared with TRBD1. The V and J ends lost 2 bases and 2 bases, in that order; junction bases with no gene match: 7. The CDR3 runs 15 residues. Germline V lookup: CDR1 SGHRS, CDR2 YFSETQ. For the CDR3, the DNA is TGCGCCAGCAGCTTAGAGGGGGCAGGCGCCTACGAGCAGTACTTC. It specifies CASSLEGAGAYEQYF.

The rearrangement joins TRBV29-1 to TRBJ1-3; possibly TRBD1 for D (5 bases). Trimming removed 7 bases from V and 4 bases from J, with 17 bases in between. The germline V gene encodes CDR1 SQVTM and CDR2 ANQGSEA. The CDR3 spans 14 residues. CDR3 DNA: TGCAGCGCCCGTTCGGGGGTCAACGGAAACACCATATATTTT. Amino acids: CSARSGVNGNTIYF.

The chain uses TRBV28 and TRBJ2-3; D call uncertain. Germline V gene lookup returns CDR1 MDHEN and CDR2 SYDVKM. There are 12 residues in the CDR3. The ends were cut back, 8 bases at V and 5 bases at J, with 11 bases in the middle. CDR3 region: CASDSNGDTQYF. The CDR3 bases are TGTGCCAGCGATAGTAATGGAGATACGCAGTATTTT.

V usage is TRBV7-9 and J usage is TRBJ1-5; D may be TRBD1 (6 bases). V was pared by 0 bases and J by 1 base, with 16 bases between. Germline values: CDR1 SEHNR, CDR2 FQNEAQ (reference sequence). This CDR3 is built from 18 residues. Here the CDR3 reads CASSLAGPGVRSNQPQHF. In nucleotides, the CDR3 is TGTGCCAGCAGCTTAGCGGGACCAGGGGTAAGAAGCAATCAGCCCCAGCATTTT.

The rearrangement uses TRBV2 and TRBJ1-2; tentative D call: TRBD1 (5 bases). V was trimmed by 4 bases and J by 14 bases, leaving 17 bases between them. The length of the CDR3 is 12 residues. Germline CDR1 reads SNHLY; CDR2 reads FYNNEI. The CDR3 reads CASSGRGSLGTF. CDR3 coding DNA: TGTGCCAGCAGTGGTAGGGGCAGCCTGGGGACCTTC. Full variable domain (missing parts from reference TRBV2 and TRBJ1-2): EPEVTQTPSHQVTQMGQEVILRCVPISNHLYFYWYRQILGQKVEFLVSFYNNEISEKSEIFDDQFSVERPDGSNFTLKIRSTKLEDSAMYFCASSGRGSLGTFGSGTRLTVV.

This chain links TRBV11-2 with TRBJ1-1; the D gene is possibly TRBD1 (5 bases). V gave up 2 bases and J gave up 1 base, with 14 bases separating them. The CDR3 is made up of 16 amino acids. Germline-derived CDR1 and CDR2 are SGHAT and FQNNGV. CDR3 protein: CASSLMILQENTEAFF. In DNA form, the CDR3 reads TGTGCCAGCAGCTTAATGATCTTACAGGAGAACACTGAAGCTTTCTTT.

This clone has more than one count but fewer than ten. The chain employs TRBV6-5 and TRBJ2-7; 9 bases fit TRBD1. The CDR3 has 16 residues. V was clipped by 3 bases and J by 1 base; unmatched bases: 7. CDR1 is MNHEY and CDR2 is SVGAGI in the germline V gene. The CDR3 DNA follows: TGTGCCAGCAGTTATGGGGGACAGGGTGGTTCCTACGAGCAGTACTTC. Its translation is CASSYGGQGGSYEQYF.